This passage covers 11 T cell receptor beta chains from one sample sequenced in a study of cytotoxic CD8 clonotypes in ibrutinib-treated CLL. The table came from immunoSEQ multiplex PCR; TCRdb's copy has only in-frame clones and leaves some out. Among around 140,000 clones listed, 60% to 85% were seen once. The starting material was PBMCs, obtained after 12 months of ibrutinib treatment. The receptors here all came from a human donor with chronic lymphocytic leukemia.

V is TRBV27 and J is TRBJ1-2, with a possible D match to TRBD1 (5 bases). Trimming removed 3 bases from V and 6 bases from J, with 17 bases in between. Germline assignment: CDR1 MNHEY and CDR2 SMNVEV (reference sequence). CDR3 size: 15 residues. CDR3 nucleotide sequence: TGTGCCAGCAGTTTGAGTGGTGGGTTGGGACATGGCTACACCTTC. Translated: CASSLSGGLGHGYTF.

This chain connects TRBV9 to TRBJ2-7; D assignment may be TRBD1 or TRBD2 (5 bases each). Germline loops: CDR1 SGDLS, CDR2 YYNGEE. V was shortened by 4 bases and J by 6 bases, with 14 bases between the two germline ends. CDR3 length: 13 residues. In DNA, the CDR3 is TGTGCCAGCAGCTCCCCTCAGGGAGCCGAGCAGTACTTC. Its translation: CASSSPQGAEQYF.

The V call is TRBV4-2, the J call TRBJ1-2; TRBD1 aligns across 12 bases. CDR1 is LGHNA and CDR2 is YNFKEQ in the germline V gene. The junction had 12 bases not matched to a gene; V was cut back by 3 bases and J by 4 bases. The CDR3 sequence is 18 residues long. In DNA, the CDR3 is TGTGCCAGCAGCCATCCATCCGGGACAGGGGGCTATGGCTATGGCTACACCTTC. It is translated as CASSHPSGTGGYGYGYTF.

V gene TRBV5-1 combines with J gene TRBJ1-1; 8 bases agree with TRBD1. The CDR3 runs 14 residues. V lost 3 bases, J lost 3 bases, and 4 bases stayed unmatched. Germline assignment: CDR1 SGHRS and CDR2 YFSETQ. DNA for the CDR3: TGCGCCAGCAGCTCCCAGGGGGCGGACACTGAAGCTTTCTTT. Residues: CASSSQGADTEAFF.

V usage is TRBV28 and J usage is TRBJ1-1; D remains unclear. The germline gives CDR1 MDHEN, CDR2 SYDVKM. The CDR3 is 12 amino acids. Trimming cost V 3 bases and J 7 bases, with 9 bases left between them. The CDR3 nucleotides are TGTGCCAGCAGTTTCACTACGTTTGAAGCTTTCTTT. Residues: CASSFTTFEAFF.

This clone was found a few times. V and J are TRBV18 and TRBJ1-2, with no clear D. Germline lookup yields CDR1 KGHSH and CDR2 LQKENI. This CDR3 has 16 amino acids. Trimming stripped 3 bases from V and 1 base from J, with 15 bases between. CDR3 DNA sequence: TGTGCCAGCTCACCCACTTACGACCCAGATAACTATGGCTACACCTTC. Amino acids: CASSPTYDPDNYGYTF.

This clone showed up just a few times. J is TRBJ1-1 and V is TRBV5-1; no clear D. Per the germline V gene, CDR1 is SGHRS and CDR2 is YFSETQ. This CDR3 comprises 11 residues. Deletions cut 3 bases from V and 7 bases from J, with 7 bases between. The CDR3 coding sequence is TGCGCCAGCAGCTCTGGAGTTGAAGCTTTCTTT. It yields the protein CASSSGVEAFF.

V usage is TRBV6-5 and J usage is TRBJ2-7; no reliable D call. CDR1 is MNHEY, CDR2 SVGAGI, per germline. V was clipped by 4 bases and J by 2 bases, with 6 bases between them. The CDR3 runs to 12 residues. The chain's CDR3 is CASSFLAYEQYF. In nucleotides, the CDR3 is TGTGCCAGCAGTTTTTTAGCCTACGAGCAGTACTTC.

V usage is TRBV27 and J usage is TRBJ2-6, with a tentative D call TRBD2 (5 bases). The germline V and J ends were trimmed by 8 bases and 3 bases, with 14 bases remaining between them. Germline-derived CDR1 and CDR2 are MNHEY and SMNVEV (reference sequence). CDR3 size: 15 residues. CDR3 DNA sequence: TGTGCCAGCCAACTAGTATCTGGTGGGGCCAACGTCCTGACTTTC. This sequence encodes CASQLVSGGANVLTF.

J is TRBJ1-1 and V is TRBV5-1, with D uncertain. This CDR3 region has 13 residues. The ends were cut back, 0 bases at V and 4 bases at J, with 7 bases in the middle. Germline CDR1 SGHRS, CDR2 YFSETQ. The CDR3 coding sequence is TGCGCCAGCAGCTTGGCCACCGGCACTGAAGCTTTCTTT. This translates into CASSLATGTEAFF.

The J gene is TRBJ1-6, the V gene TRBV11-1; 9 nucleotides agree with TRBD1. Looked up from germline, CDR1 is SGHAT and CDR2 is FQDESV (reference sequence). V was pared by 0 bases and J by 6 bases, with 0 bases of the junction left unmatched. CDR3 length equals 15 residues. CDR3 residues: CASSLATGGNSPLHF. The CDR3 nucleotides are TGTGCCAGCAGCTTAGCGACAGGGGGTAATTCACCCCTCCACTTT.